The 14 T cell receptor beta chains given below trace back to one sample, sequenced in a study of blood T cell repertoires in COVID-19. Only in-frame clones appear in the TCRdb table, and some are missing; sequencing was by immunoSEQ multiplex PCR. The data contain approximately 250,000 clones, over 70% of them singletons. Source material: PBMCs or T cells enriched from blood (not recorded which). Receptors were obtained from a woman between 40 and 50 years old who had been exposed to COVID-19.

This clone is classed as medium-sized. The genes are TRBV4-2 and TRBJ2-7, with 9 bases fitting TRBD1. The CDR3 is 14 amino acids. Trimming at V came to 4 bases and at J to 3 bases, leaving 4 bases not matched to a gene. Per the germline V gene, CDR1 is LGHNA and CDR2 is YNFKEQ. Written as DNA, the CDR3 is TGTGCCAGCAGCCCCGGGACAGGGAACTACGAGCAGTACTTC. Its translation is CASSPGTGNYEQYF.

With respect to this clone: The same CDR3 arises from other DNA sequences in this sample as well. The V call is TRBV3-1 (or the pseudogene TRBV3-2), the J call TRBJ1-1; a possible D gene is TRBD1 (5 bases). The germline V gene encodes CDR1 LGHDT and CDR2 YNNKEL (reference sequence). This CDR3 has 14 amino acids. Trimming removed 4 bases from V and 1 base from J, with 10 bases in between. CDR3 protein: CASSLAGGNTEAFF. In DNA, the CDR3 is TGTGCCAGCAGCCTCGCGGGGGGGAACACTGAAGCTTTCTTT.

J is TRBJ1-3 and V is TRBV4-3; unclear D gene. CDR1 is LGHNA and CDR2 is YSLEER in the germline V gene. Between the trimmed V and J ends, which lost 0 bases and 0 bases, there was a span of 15 bases. This CDR3 is 18 amino acids long. In nucleotides, the CDR3 is TGCGCCAGCAGCCAAGATTACCAGTCCCCATACTCTGGAAACACCATATATTTT. Protein product: CASSQDYQSPYSGNTIYF.

J is TRBJ2-5 and V is TRBV9, with D unresolved. The CDR3 covers 16 residues. Germline-derived CDR1 and CDR2 are SGDLS and YYNGEE. Deletions cut 0 bases from V and 2 bases from J, with 14 bases between. The CDR3 DNA is TGTGCCAGCAGCGTAGCCCCCCTGGCTAGTCAAGAGACCCAGTACTTC. It translates to CASSVAPLASQETQYF.

A few counts support this clone. This chain joins TRBV9 and TRBJ1-2; D gene uncertain. The CDR3 has 14 residues. Trimming left V 1 base short and J 5 bases short, with 12 bases between. Germline-derived CDR1 and CDR2 are SGDLS and YYNGEE. CDR3 in amino acids: CASSVLGLEYGYTF. In DNA, the CDR3 is TGTGCCAGCAGCGTATTGGGCCTCGAATATGGCTACACCTTC.

With regard to this clone: Distinct nucleotide sequences in the sample also encode this CDR3. This chain connects TRBV5-1 to TRBJ1-4; D is unclear. This CDR3 is built from 15 residues. V lost 2 bases and J lost 0, with 8 bases in between. CDR1 and CDR2 from the germline V gene are SGHRS and YFSETQ. CDR3 sequence: CASSLGRATNEKLFF. The CDR3 region has the DNA TGCGCCAGCAGCTTAGGGCGGGCAACTAATGAAAAACTGTTTTTT.

The rearrangement uses TRBV6-5 and TRBJ2-2; TRBD2 matches at 12 bases. The CDR3 covers 14 residues. Germline assignment: CDR1 MNHEY and CDR2 SVGAGI. J was trimmed by 7 bases and V by 5 bases; bases with no gene match: 2. Here the CDR3 reads CASSLLAGGGELFF. The CDR3, as DNA: TGTGCCAGCAGTCTACTAGCGGGAGGCGGGGAGCTGTTTTTT.

V gene TRBV7-3 combines with J gene TRBJ2-1; 7 positions match TRBD2. Germline trimming cut 2 bases from V and 5 bases from J; bases unmatched to any gene: 15. Looked up from germline, CDR1 is SGHTA and CDR2 is FQGTGA. This CDR3 is 18 amino acids long. The CDR3 loop is CASSLAVGSAGENNEQFF. The CDR3 nucleotides read TGTGCCAGCAGCTTAGCGGTGGGATCCGCGGGGGAAAACAATGAGCAGTTCTTC. Full variable domain (remainder filled in from reference TRBV7-3 and TRBJ2-1): GAGVSQTPSNKVTEKGKYVELRCDPISGHTALYWYRQSLGQGPEFLIYFQGTGAADDSGLPNDRFFAVRPEGSVSTLKIQRTERGDSAVYLCASSLAVGSAGENNEQFFGPGTRLTVL.

The chain joins TRBV4-1 to TRBJ1-2; D unresolved. CDR3 size: 11 residues. Deletions cut 5 bases from V and 8 bases from J, with 9 bases between. Germline V gene sequence: CDR1 MGHRA, CDR2 YSYEKL. CDR3 coding DNA: TGCGCCAGCAGCTTTGGCGGCGGCTACACCTTC. Encoded protein: CASSFGGGYTF.

J is TRBJ2-7 and V is TRBV6-5, with a weak D call TRBD2 (6 bases). V lost 2 bases and J lost 7, with 21 bases in between. The germline CDR1 and CDR2 sequences are MNHEY and SVGAGI. This CDR3 contains 16 residues. The CDR3 sequence is CASSYHSASGTPEQYF. The DNA for the CDR3 is TGTGCCAGCAGTTACCACTCAGCATCCGGGACTCCTGAGCAGTACTTC.

The chain combines TRBV11-2 with TRBJ2-3, with D possibly TRBD2 on 6 matching bases. The CDR3 length is 11 residues. The V end was cut by 6 bases, the J end by 5 bases, with 6 bases between. Germline V gives CDR1 SGHAT, CDR2 FQNNGV. The chain's CDR3 is CASRGGDTQYF. In DNA, the CDR3 is TGTGCCAGCAGGGGGGGAGATACGCAGTATTTT.

The DNA for the CDR3 is TGTGCCAGCAGCCAAGATCGGAGGTTCTCTGGAAACACCATATATTTT. Translation: CASSQDRRFSGNTIYF. This chain connects TRBV14 to TRBJ1-3; D unresolved. The CDR3 consists of 16 residues. The V end lost 0 bases, the J end lost 0 bases, and 9 bases lay between the germline ends. The germline CDR1 and CDR2 sequences are SGHDN and FVKESK.

The chain couples TRBV9 to TRBJ2-7; weak D call: TRBD1 (5 bases). The CDR3 extends over 15 amino acids. Trimming cost V 2 bases and J 3 bases, with 15 bases left between them. In germline, CDR1 is SGDLS, CDR2 YYNGEE. The chain's CDR3 is CASSVTQGSYYEQYF. The CDR3 DNA is TGTGCCAGCAGCGTTACGCAGGGTAGTTACTACGAGCAGTACTTC.

The genes are TRBV28 and TRBJ2-1; 10 bases are a match to TRBD1. Looked up from germline, CDR1 is MDHEN and CDR2 is SYDVKM. J was trimmed by 12 bases and V by 3 bases; bases with no gene match: 2. There are 12 residues in the CDR3. The CDR3 DNA sequence: TGTGCCAGCAGTTTTGGGGACAGGGGGCAGTTCTTC. Its protein product is CASSFGDRGQFF.